A selection of T cell receptor beta chains follows, all from one sample in a study of blood T cells in healthy people across ages. MiXCR was run by TCRdb on the 5' RACE reads, yielding one entry per CDR3 protein. The data hold hundreds of thousands of distinct CDR3 sequences, with about 30% observed a single time. The sequencing input was blood. These receptors came from a woman aged 80 or over in good health. Each CDR3 is given without its conserved first and last residue. Each record gives: CDR3 protein, V gene.

ASSSLGLGFERTQY	TRBV27
SVEDTLAPQETQY	TRBV29-1
ASSQDPAGVLVEQY	TRBV3-1
ASSSETLTSWGETQY	TRBV5-1
ASSNRGLSNQPQH	TRBV12-3/TRBV12-4
ASSDDRAPEGTEAF	TRBV6-2/TRBV6-3
ASSLRSEDTQY	TRBV7-7
ATGQGWGELF	TRBV24-1
ASSLATLAGGIEQF	TRBV12-3/TRBV12-4
ASSDIGTEAF	TRBV6-1
ASRESTGELF	TRBV2
ASRSSGDRKQY	TRBV6-5
ASSLALRGTEAF	TRBV7-2
SGGTEETQY	TRBV20-1
ANSPLGGGYT	TRBV6-5
TSSLTGNGYT	TRBV5-1
SARGGTLAGVGNEQF	TRBV20-1
ASSYSSISGSGSYEQY	TRBV6-5
AISDPTPSSYNEQF	TRBV10-3
ASSLRGSGYT	TRBV7-3
SVVSASYEQY	TRBV29-1
AISEFSGLVRGGQY	TRBV10-3
ASSPRAHTGELF	TRBV6-5
ASTSSGRGSDGYT	TRBV7-9
ASSLAGLGVREQY	TRBV5-5
SASSRQGLLDTQY	TRBV20-1
SARPLGDGYT	TRBV20-1
ASSDEEQGAKGYT	TRBV2
ASSSLGDSNSPLH	TRBV28
ASSPNRGGFYNEQF	TRBV7-3
ASSLHRANTEAF	TRBV7-2
ASGGASGQFYGYT	TRBV19
ASSLAQVGAAQY	TRBV5-1
ASSLWNANTGELF	TRBV5-1
ASRPRTGPNYGYT	TRBV14
SAREGYGGLFGYT	TRBV20-1
ASSWAQGDGADTQY	TRBV5-1
ASRRRGDRNIYEQY	TRBV7-2
SAKRTSGTTDTQY	TRBV20-1
ASSLDKKETQY	TRBV7-3
ASSSRGQGARSGELF	TRBV7-2
ASTLGRGTDAQY	TRBV12-3/TRBV12-4
SAPVERGAFYNEQF	TRBV20-1
SVEDRGHGYT	TRBV29-1
ATSRGVLVTNEQF	TRBV19
ASIPPRGHGYNEQY	TRBV28
ASSETGGPYNEQF	TRBV25-1
ASSYSSPGQVKGTDTQY	TRBV6-5
ASSYRGQDYSGANVLT	TRBV6-5
AWRVNTGRGDTEAF	TRBV30
ASSSSGLAGGNQY	TRBV5-1
ASSLGTLNTQY	TRBV5-1
ASSLGLAGDGTQY	TRBV11-2
ASSQGFASNTGELF	TRBV3-1
ASSLGQRIMNTEAF	TRBV6-6
SATQGVNTEAF	TRBV20-1
SASPRLSTGLTNTIY	TRBV20-1
SAREWGLSPETQY	TRBV20-1